This TCR beta chain was profiled in a study of neoadjuvant nivolumab and ipilimumab in lung cancer. Study results and limitations: Compared with tumor-adjacent uninvolved lung, resected tumors showed greater richness and clonality.

Losses at the gene ends were 6 bases for V and 8 bases for J; bases not matched to a gene: 6. Per the germline V gene, CDR1 is SGHAT and CDR2 is FQNNGV. This CDR3 is built from 13 residues. Sequenced by immunoSEQ multiplex PCR; TCRdb stores in-frame clones only, minus some. The sample lists approximately 31,000 clones, about nine tenths occurring once. Remarks on this clone: Antigen specificity is unknown.

The sample in question was peripheral blood, obtained after neoadjuvant nivolumab, alone or with ipilimumab, at or shortly before surgery. This receptor was taken from an adult with non-small cell lung cancer. The chain employs TRBV11-2 and TRBJ1-2; 10 positions agree with TRBD1. The CDR3, as DNA: TGTGCCAGCAGTTACGGACAGGGGGTCGGCTACACCTTC. This codes for CASSYGQGVGYTF.